The 6 T cell receptor beta chains below were found in one sample sequenced in a study of T-cell reconstitution after alpha-beta-depleted transplantation in children. This sample's TCRbeta library carried unique molecular identifier barcodes. TCRdb ran MiXCR on the PCR reads and lists one entry per CDR3 protein. The sample lists around 200,000 distinct CDR3 sequences, around 8.4% occurring once. The sequencing used PBMCs, mostly from graft donor cells, collected 360 days after TCRalphabeta/CD19-depleted stem cell transplant. Receptor source: a male patient between 2 and 15 years old who had a stem cell transplant for acute myeloid leukemia, so the T cells may come from the graft donor.

At least ten counts were recorded for this clonotype. This chain joins TRBV20-1 and TRBJ2-4, with D perhaps given as TRBD1 or TRBD2 (5 bases each). The V and J ends lost 3 bases and 6 bases respectively, with 12 bases between them. In germline, CDR1 is DFQATT, CDR2 SNEGSKA (reference sequence). This CDR3 contains 13 residues. CDR3 DNA sequence: TGCAGTGCTAGTCGGGACGCAATAAACATTCAGTACTTC. Residues: CSASRDAINIQYF.

This clonotype occurred many times. In DNA, the CDR3 is TGTGCCAGCAGCTTAGCGCCTACGAACACTGAAGCTTTCTTT. Protein product: CASSLAPTNTEAFF. The V gene is TRBV7-9, the J gene TRBJ1-1; no clear D. The CDR3 runs 14 residues. Trimming removed 0 bases from V and 1 base from J, with 6 bases in between. Germline loops: CDR1 SEHNR, CDR2 FQNEAQ (reference sequence).

This clonotype was recorded at least ten times. This chain connects TRBV4-3 to TRBJ2-7, with D possibly TRBD1 on 6 matching bases. Trimming pared 0 bases from V and 3 bases from J, leaving 12 bases between. The germline CDR1 and CDR2 sequences are LGHNA and YSLEER. The CDR3 has 15 amino acids. The CDR3 region has the DNA TGCGCCAGCAGCCAAGAGATGACAGGTTTCTACGAGCAGTACTTC. It is translated as CASSQEMTGFYEQYF.

This clonotype was seen more than once but under ten times. J is TRBJ2-3 and V is TRBV5-4, with 8 bases lining up with TRBD1. The length of the CDR3 is 16 residues. V trimming: 5 bases; J trimming: 3 bases; junction bases outside the gene matches: 11. Germline loops: CDR1 SGHNT, CDR2 YYREEE (reference sequence). CDR3 DNA sequence: TGTGCCAGCAGACGGGACAGGTTGGGAGAAACAGATACGCAGTATTTT. Translating it yields CASRRDRLGETDTQYF.

This clonotype has ten or more counts. V usage is TRBV12-3 or TRBV12-4 and J usage is TRBJ2-5; possibly TRBD1 for D (6 bases). Trimming took off 5 bases at V and 4 bases at J, with 17 bases between the two ends. The CDR3 spans 15 residues. The CDR3 loop reads CASSPFRQAIETQYF. The CDR3 nucleotides read TGTGCCAGCAGTCCCTTCCGACAGGCCATAGAGACCCAGTACTTC.

This clonotype was observed many times. The chain uses TRBV12-3 or TRBV12-4 and TRBJ2-1, with 7 bases lining up with TRBD2. J was trimmed by 5 bases and V by 7 bases; bases with no gene match: 14. The CDR3 has 16 amino acids. In nucleotides, the CDR3 is TGTGCCAGCACCTCCGGTAGGACTAGTGTTGACAATGAGCAGTTCTTC. Amino acid sequence: CASTSGRTSVDNEQFF.